This is a list of T cell receptor beta chains from one sample in a study of blood T cells in healthy people across ages. TCRdb re-derived calls from the 5' RACE reads in MiXCR, one entry per CDR3 protein. The table lists approximately 1,100,000 distinct CDR3 sequences, more than 35% of them singletons. The source material was blood. The receptors derive from a woman aged 60-70 years in good health. CDR3s leave out the opening cysteine and the closing phenylalanine or tryptophan.

TRBV27 | ASKDRGGEKLF
TRBV6-2/TRBV6-3 | ASRPEKAGWNGYT
TRBV11-2 | ASSLDKATDAQY
TRBV5-1 | ASSLEGGGASSYNEQY
TRBV29-1 | SVSQGGNQPQH
TRBV6-1 | ASGLRGAQPSYEQY
TRBV11-2 | ASSLVAGGPDTQY
TRBV20-1 | SASKRDVGNEQF
TRBV7-9 | ASSLADVTEAF
TRBV6-6 | ASRPGTSGGTDTQY